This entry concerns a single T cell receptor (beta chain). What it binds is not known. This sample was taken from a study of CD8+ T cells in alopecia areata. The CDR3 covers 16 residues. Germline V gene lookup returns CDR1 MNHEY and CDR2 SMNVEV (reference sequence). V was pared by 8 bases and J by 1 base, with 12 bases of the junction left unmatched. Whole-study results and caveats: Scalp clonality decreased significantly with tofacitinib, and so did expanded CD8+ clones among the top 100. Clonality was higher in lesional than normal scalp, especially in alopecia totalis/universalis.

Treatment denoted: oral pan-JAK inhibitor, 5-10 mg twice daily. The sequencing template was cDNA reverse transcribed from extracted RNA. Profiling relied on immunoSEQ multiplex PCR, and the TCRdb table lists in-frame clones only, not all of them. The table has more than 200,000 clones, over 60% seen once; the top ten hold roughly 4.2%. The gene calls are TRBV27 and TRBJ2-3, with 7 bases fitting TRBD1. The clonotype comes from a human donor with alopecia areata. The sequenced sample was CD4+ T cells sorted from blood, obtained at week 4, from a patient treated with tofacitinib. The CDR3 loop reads CASLRMTGRGTDTQYF. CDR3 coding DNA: TGTGCCAGCCTGAGGATGACAGGGCGAGGCACAGATACGCAGTATTTT.